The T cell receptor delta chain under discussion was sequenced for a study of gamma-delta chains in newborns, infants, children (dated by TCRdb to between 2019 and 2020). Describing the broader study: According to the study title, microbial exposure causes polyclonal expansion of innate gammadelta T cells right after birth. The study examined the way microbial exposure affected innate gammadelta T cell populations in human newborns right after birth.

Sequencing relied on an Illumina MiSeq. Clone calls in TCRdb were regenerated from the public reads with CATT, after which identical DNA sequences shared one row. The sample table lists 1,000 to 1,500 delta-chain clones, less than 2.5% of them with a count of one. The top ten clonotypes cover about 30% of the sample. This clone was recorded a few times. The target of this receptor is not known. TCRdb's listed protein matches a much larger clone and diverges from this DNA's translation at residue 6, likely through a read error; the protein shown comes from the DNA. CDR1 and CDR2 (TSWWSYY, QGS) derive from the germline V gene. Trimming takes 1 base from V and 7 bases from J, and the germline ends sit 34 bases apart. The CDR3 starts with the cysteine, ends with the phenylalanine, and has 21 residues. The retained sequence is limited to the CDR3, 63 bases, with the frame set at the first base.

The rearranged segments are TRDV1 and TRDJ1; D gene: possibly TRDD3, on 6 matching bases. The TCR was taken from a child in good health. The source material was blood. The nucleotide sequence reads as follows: TGTGCTCTTGGGGAACCAGTCACCCTACGCCCACTGGGCCCCTTTCTTGGTAAACTCATCTTT. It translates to CALGEPVTLRPLGPFLGKLIF.